This T cell receptor beta chain was identified in a study of T cells in localized non-small cell lung cancer. Germline V gene data show CDR1 as SGHRS and CDR2 as YFSETQ. V was shortened by 5 bases and J by 0 bases, with 14 bases between the two germline ends. The CDR3 contains 15 residues. The assay was immunoSEQ multiplex PCR, and TCRdb's table has in-frame clones only and misses some. The table includes more than 70,000 clones, roughly 81% detected once. The rearrangement links TRBV5-1 to TRBJ1-1; TRBD1 is a possible D gene (5 bases). This receptor was obtained from a man between 40 and 70 years old with stage I lung adenocarcinoma. Sequences were derived from peripheral blood, sampled before any cancer treatment. CDR3: CASRVQQELNTEAFF. CDR3 in DNA: TGCGCCAGCAGGGTCCAACAGGAGTTGAACACTGAAGCTTTCTTT.